This T cell receptor beta chain originates from a study of regulatory T cells in long-lasting Graves disease. Described time point: persistent/refractory GD, antithyroid drugs over 5 years with positive TRAb. Preparation of the TCR library used RNA extracted from PBMCs. The ends lost 3 bases at V and 6 bases at J; junction bases unmatched: 11. Per germline, CDR1 LNHNV and CDR2 YYDKDF (reference sequence). CDR3 size: 16 residues. This clonotype appeared many times. CDR3 regions were amplified by Arm-PCR using iRepertoire HTBI primers to build TCR beta libraries. TCRdb recomputed calls from the multiplex PCR reads with MiXCR, one row per CDR3 protein. The sample consists of almost 350,000 distinct CDR3 sequences, about 18% of them appearing once.

The chain employs TRBV15 and TRBJ1-3; 7 bases align to TRBD1. This material consisted of peripheral blood mononuclear cells (PBMCs), taken when the disease was refractory, from a patient treated with antithyroid drugs. The receptor comes from a female donor with Graves disease. The CDR3 protein is CATSRTNRGNENTIYF. The CDR3 coding sequence is TGTGCCACCAGCAGGACCAACAGGGGAAACGAAAACACCATATATTTT.